These 3 T cell receptor beta chains were sequenced from one sample in a study of shared clonotypes between healthy human individuals. Produced via immunoSEQ multiplex PCR; TCRdb's table is partial and in-frame only. Of 550,000 to 800,000 clones in the sample, 80% to 95% were seen once. Sequences were obtained from memory CD8+ T cells from PBMCs. Subset given: CD45RO+ cells pooled with CCR7-negative TemRA cells. The receptor source for this set is a man aged 18-30 years in good health. Some clones in this sample may be carry-over from other donors' samples.

Turning to this clone: Germline is not matched at one junction end, which may reflect a read error. The chain is built from TRBV7-9 and TRBJ1-3, with D maybe TRBD1 (6 bases). Per the germline V gene, CDR1 is SEHNR and CDR2 is FQNEAQ (reference sequence). The CDR3 consists of 12 residues. The CDR3 region is CASMGGADSLWF. CDR3 in DNA: TGTGCCAGCATGGGGGGGGCGGACAGCCTGTGGTTT. The variable domain in full, completed from reference TRBV7-9 and TRBJ1-3, reads DTGVSQNPRHKITKRGQNVTFRCDPISEHNRLYWYRQTLGQGPEFLTYFQNEAQLEKSRLLSDRFSAERPKGSFSTLEIQRTEQGDSAMYLCASMGGADSLWFGEGSWLTVV.

This clone was found a few times. The CDR3, as DNA: TGTGCCAGGGTGGGGAGGTACACGCAGTATTTT. Encoded protein: CARVGRYTQYF. The J gene is TRBJ2-3, the V gene TRBV5-3; perhaps TRBD2 as D (6 bases). TRBV5-3 falls under the ORF class, with uncertain function. The CDR3 has 11 residues. With 8 bases removed from V and 9 bases from J, the gap between germline ends came to 13 bases.

The chain carries TRBV4-3 and TRBJ2-7, with no clear D. Trimming removed 1 base from V and 3 bases from J, with 13 bases in between. This CDR3 region has 15 residues. Germline lookup yields CDR1 LGHNA and CDR2 YSLEER. The CDR3 nucleotides are TGCGCCAGCAGCCAAGGTTCCCGGGCCGGCTACGAGCAGTACTTC. Amino acid sequence: CASSQGSRAGYEQYF.